This T cell receptor (beta chain) was profiled in a study of vaccination and CD4 T cells after COVID-19. Points from the study as a whole: Median SARS-CoV-2-reactive clonotype numbers went up from roughly 19 to 38, but not significantly.

Trimming stripped 5 bases from V and 1 base from J, with 13 bases between. Per the germline V gene, CDR1 is LGHNT and CDR2 is FRNRAP. The CDR3 runs to 15 residues. Sequenced with the Oncomine TCR Beta short-read assay was DNA taken from cultured CD4+ T cells. TCRdb re-called the PCR reads through MiXCR, storing one row per CDR3 protein. The sample consists of 12,000 to 15,000 distinct CDR3 sequences, roughly 44% of them appearing once. The treatment was: roughly ten-day PBMC culture with coronavirus spike peptide pools or control peptides (ViraFEST assay). The ViraFEST method relied on peptide pools to expand antigen-specific T cells, followed by TCR sequencing. The authors isolated CD4+ T cells by negative selection after around 10 days of culture. For this clonotype: Its target is not known.

The TCR originated in a human donor who had recovered from COVID-19. V gene TRBV12-5 combines with J gene TRBJ2-3, with D tentatively TRBD2 (6 bases). Sequencing used CD4+ T cells from blood, cultured in vitro. The CDR3 loop is CASGPRLAGTDTQYF. For the CDR3, the DNA is TGTGCTAGTGGTCCCAGATTAGCGGGCACAGATACGCAGTATTTT.